This paragraph reports one TCR beta chain. Its specificity is not known. TCRdb reworked the 5' RACE reads into one entry per CDR3 protein, no DNA. The sample has under 600,000 distinct CDR3 sequences. This entry comes from a study of T cells expressing NK-cell markers. Whole-study context: From sorted CD3+CD56+NKG2C+, CD3+CD56+NKG2C- and CD3+CD56-NKG2C+ T cells came the TCR beta repertoires. Broader study findings: Expanded NKG2C+ T cell clones had unclear HCMV specificity. In a handful of donors, dominant CD3+CD56+NKG2C+ clones formed about 1.0-8% of CD8+ cells.

The CDR3 is made up of 12 amino acids. The chain links TRBV21-1 to TRBJ1-2. TRBV21-1 is a pseudogene. The clonotype was recovered from a woman aged 50 to 65 in good health. Sequencing was carried out using blood T cells: a sorted CD56 or NKG2C T cell subset, CD4+ or CD8+ T cells, or bulk PBMC T cells (not recorded which). CDR3 sequence reads: CASILDNYGYTF.